The 21 T cell receptor beta chains presented below share a single source sample, sequenced in a study of beta chain features in type 1 diabetes (dated by TCRdb to 2017 to 2018). Library generation was performed with the immunoSEQ multiplex PCR assay. All of the isolated RNA was reverse transcribed with the High Capacity cDNA Reverse Transcription Kit, so expressed TCRB transcripts were sequenced. The immuneACCESS repertoire file appears here via TCRdb, limited to in-frame rearrangements. These files lack a portion of the clones; in checked studies, under half of the deficit traces to unresolved V genes, and the cause of the others is not known. In this sample the table shows 150,000 to 190,000 clones, approximately 8.1% of which occur a single time. The ten biggest clones cover less than 0.85% of the sample. Material: central memory CD4+ T cells from blood. The receptors originated from a man aged 18 to 29 in good health.

The chain joins TRBV4-3 to TRBJ2-6; D possibly corresponds to TRBD2 (5 bases). CDR1 is LGHNA and CDR2 is YSLEER in the germline V gene. V was clipped by 3 bases and J by 6 bases, with 9 bases between them. CDR3 length: 14 amino acids. The CDR3 region has the DNA TGCGCCAGCAGCCAGTCCCTAGCGGCCAACGTCCTGACTTTC. It encodes CASSQSLAANVLTF.

The chain uses TRBV20-1 and TRBJ1-2; 7 bases are shared with TRBD1. Losses at the gene ends were 8 bases for V and 7 bases for J; bases not matched to a gene: 4. CDR1 and CDR2 from the germline V gene are DFQATT and SNEGSKA (reference sequence). The CDR3 has 10 residues. The CDR3 region is CSKTGAGYTF. The CDR3 nucleotides are TGCAGTAAAACAGGGGCTGGCTACACCTTC.

This chain uses TRBV7-3 with TRBJ2-7, with D possibly being TRBD2 (6 bases). The germline CDR1 and CDR2 sequences are SGHTA and FQGTGA. Between the trimmed V and J ends, which lost 1 base and 7 bases, there was a span of 14 bases. The CDR3 is made up of 14 amino acids. The CDR3 here is CASSLIGGSGEQYF. CDR3 sequence (DNA): TGTGCCAGCAGCTTAATTGGGGGGAGCGGGGAGCAGTACTTC.

In its sample, this clone was seen many times. V is TRBV4-3 and J is TRBJ2-7; TRBD2 matches at 7 bases. The trim removed 2 bases at V and 5 bases at J, leaving 0 bases unmatched. Germline CDR1 is LGHNA and CDR2 is YSLEER. The CDR3 has 12 residues. The CDR3 loop is CASSQRGDEQYF. The CDR3 DNA is TGCGCCAGCAGCCAACGGGGGGACGAGCAGTACTTC.

This clone came up a few times. V and J are TRBV7-9 and TRBJ1-1; D gene ambiguous. There are 17 residues in the CDR3. Per germline, CDR1 SEHNR and CDR2 FQNEAQ (reference sequence). V was cut by 5 bases and J by 1 base, with 20 bases left in between. CDR3 loop: CASSPPYRYPRNTEAFF. For the CDR3, the DNA is TGTGCCAGCAGCCCACCCTACCGGTACCCTCGGAACACTGAAGCTTTCTTT.

This clone has a count of ten or more. This chain connects TRBV7-9 to TRBJ2-1; D is unresolved. Trimming took off 5 bases at V and 6 bases at J, with 14 bases between the two ends. The CDR3 totals 14 residues. CDR1 SEHNR and CDR2 FQNEAQ come from the germline V gene (reference sequence). The CDR3 nucleotides are TGTGCCAGCAGCCTACCTCATAGCCGCAATGAGCAGTTCTTC. Translated: CASSLPHSRNEQFF.

This clone came up a few times. Written as DNA, the CDR3 is TGTGCCAGCAGCACCGCCCTGGGACTAGAAGAGGCCGGGGAGCTGTTTTTT. It translates to CASSTALGLEEAGELFF. This sequence joins TRBV7-2 and TRBJ2-2; TRBD2 matches at 8 bases. Germline loops: CDR1 SGHTA, CDR2 FQGNSA. The CDR3 runs 17 residues. V shed 5 bases and J 6 bases; nucleotides not matched to a gene: 14. The variable domain in full, completed from reference TRBV7-2 and TRBJ2-2, reads GAGVSQSPSNKVTEKGKDVELRCDPISGHTALYWYRQSLGQGLEFLIYFQGNSAPDKSGLPSDRFSAERTGGSVSTLTIQRTQQEDSAVYLCASSTALGLEEAGELFFGEGSRLTVL.

This clone was detected a few times. The chain uses TRBV7-2 and TRBJ2-3, with 7 bases matching TRBD1. CDR3 size: 16 residues. Germline assignment: CDR1 SGHTA and CDR2 FQGNSA. Trimming cost V 5 bases and J 1 base; bases outside gene matches: 9. CDR3 nucleotides: TGTGCCAGCAGCCCCGACAGGGTGTCGGGCACAGATACGCAGTATTTT. As protein: CASSPDRVSGTDTQYF.

This clone was picked up many times. The rearrangement joins TRBV11-2 to TRBJ1-2; D gene unclear. V dropped 3 bases and J dropped 6 bases, with 8 bases sitting between them. From germline, CDR1 is SGHAT and CDR2 FQNNGV. The CDR3 runs 12 residues. This CDR3 reads CASSFSDHGYTF. As DNA, the CDR3 is TGTGCCAGCAGCTTTAGCGATCATGGCTACACCTTC.

This clone was seen a few times. The rearrangement uses TRBV7-3 and TRBJ2-7, with D possibly matching TRBD1 (6 bases). CDR1 is SGHTA and CDR2 is FQGTGA in the germline V gene. Trimming took off 5 bases at V and 5 bases at J, with 13 bases between the two ends. This CDR3 is built from 13 residues. The CDR3 sequence: CASSRFSGDEQYF. Here the CDR3 DNA reads TGTGCCAGCAGCCGTTTTTCAGGGGACGAGCAGTACTTC.

In its sample, this clone was seen many times. This chain joins TRBV5-1 and TRBJ1-2; no clear D. The V gene's germline CDR1 is SGHRS and CDR2 YFSETQ. V lost 1 base and J 6 bases, leaving 13 bases between the germline ends. This CDR3 spans 14 amino acids. The CDR3 loop is CASSLSRQAHGYTF. CDR3 in DNA: TGCGCCAGCAGCTTGTCCCGGCAGGCGCATGGCTACACCTTC.

V usage is TRBV14 and J usage is TRBJ2-1; tentative D call: TRBD1 (6 bases). The V gene lost 4 bases and the J gene lost 8 bases, with 18 bases spanning the gap. The CDR3 loop spans 15 amino acids. CDR1 SGHDN and CDR2 FVKESK come from the germline V gene. CDR3 coding DNA: TGTGCCAGCAGCCCGGCCTGGACAGTCGGGGATGAGCAGTTCTTC. It specifies CASSPAWTVGDEQFF.

The chain couples TRBV2 to TRBJ2-7, with 7 bases matching TRBD1. CDR3 length equals 12 residues. Per germline, CDR1 SNHLY and CDR2 FYNNEI. The trim removed 7 bases at V and 3 bases at J, leaving 3 bases unmatched. CDR3 amino acids: CASKGDSYEQYF. Here the CDR3 DNA reads TGTGCCAGCAAGGGGGACAGCTACGAGCAGTACTTC. The full variable domain, its missing parts supplied by reference TRBV2 and TRBJ2-7, is EPEVTQTPSHQVTQMGQEVILRCVPISNHLYFYWYRQILGQKVEFLVSFYNNEISEKSEIFDDQFSVERPDGSNFTLKIRSTKLEDSAMYFCASKGDSYEQYFGPGTRLTVT.

The V and J genes are TRBV7-9 and TRBJ2-3, with 9 positions matching TRBD2. The CDR3 spans 16 residues. The ends lost 2 bases at V and 2 bases at J; junction bases unmatched: 5. Germline V CDR1 and CDR2: SEHNR, FQNEAQ (reference sequence). CDR3 in amino acids: CASSLPGLAITDTQYF. CDR3 nucleotides: TGTGCCAGCAGCTTACCGGGACTAGCTATCACAGATACGCAGTATTTT.

A few counts support this clone. V and J are TRBV7-2 and TRBJ1-6; the match to TRBD1 covers 10 bases. CDR1 is SGHTA, CDR2 FQGNSA, per germline. V lost 4 bases to trimming and J lost 12 bases; unmatched junction nucleotides: 6. The CDR3 totals 14 residues. CDR3 protein: CASSSGQGVLPLHF. The DNA of the CDR3 is TGTGCCAGCAGCTCCGGACAGGGGGTTCTACCCCTCCACTTT.

This sequence joins TRBV4-3 and TRBJ1-6, with TRBD1 matching over 8 bases. The CDR3 consists of 17 residues. The ends lost 0 bases at V and 8 bases at J; junction bases unmatched: 9. Germline CDR1 reads LGHNA; CDR2 reads YSLEER. Written as DNA, the CDR3 is TGCGCCAGCAGCCAAGATCGGGGAGGGACAGGCGATTCACCCCTCCACTTT. This sequence encodes CASSQDRGGTGDSPLHF.

The rearrangement links TRBV19 to TRBJ1-5; a weak D match, TRBD1 (5 bases). V was cut by 4 bases and J by 0 bases, with 16 bases left in between. Per germline, CDR1 LNHDA and CDR2 SQIVND (reference sequence). The CDR3 loop spans 17 amino acids. CDR3 nucleotides: TGTGCCAGTAGTACGTCCTGGACACTTTATAGCAATCAGCCCCAGCATTTT. As protein: CASSTSWTLYSNQPQHF.

This rearrangement joins TRBV9 to TRBJ1-2, with 7 bases aligning to TRBD1. V shed 6 bases and J 7 bases; nucleotides not matched to a gene: 9. Germline CDR1 and CDR2: SGDLS and YYNGEE. The CDR3 spans 13 residues. This CDR3 is CASNRIQGLGYTF. The CDR3 region has the DNA TGTGCCAGCAACCGTATACAGGGGCTTGGCTACACCTTC.

This clone was detected many times. Because it lacks the conserved phenylalanine or tryptophan at the end, this CDR3 is likely a read error. The limits of the CDR3 on the DNA are not certain, so only TCRdb's listed CDR3 is given. This chain links TRBV4-3 with TRBJ1-1; the table calls TRBD1, which could not be checked here. The CDR3 totals 14 residues, both ends included. Germline V gene data show CDR1 as LGHNA and CDR2 as YSLEER. This CDR3 reads CASSQADRISKLSS.

A few counts support this clone. The rearrangement joins TRBV2 to TRBJ1-2; tentatively, D is TRBD1 (6 bases). Germline CDR1 is SNHLY and CDR2 is FYNNEI. CDR3 length equals 13 residues. V was shortened by 4 bases and J by 4 bases, with 10 bases between the two germline ends. CDR3 sequence: CASSAGVLYGYTF. In nucleotides, the CDR3 is TGTGCCAGCAGTGCAGGGGTTCTCTATGGCTACACCTTC.

The rearrangement links TRBV6-6 to TRBJ2-1; 8 bases match TRBD1. The junction had 8 bases not matched to a gene; V was cut back by 6 bases and J by 4 bases. Germline CDR1 MNHNY, CDR2 SVGAGI (reference sequence). The CDR3 totals 15 residues. The CDR3 region has the DNA TGTGCCAGCAGACGACAGGGGTTGCGTTACAATGAGCAGTTCTTC. Its protein product is CASRRQGLRYNEQFF.